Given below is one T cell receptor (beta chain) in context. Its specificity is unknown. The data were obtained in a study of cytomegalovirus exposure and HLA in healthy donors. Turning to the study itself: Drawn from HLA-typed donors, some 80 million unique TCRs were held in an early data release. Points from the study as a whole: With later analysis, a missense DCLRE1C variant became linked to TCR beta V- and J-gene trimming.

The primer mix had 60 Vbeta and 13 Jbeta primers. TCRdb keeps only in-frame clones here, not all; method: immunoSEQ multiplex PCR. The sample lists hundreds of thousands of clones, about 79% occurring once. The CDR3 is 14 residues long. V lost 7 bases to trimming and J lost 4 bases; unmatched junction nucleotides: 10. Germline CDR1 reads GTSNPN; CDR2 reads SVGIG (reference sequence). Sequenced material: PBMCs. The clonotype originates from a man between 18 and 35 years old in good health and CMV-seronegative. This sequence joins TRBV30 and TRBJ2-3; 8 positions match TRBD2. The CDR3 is CASHSGVGADTQYF. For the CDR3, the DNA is TGTGCCTCACATAGCGGGGTCGGCGCAGATACGCAGTATTTT.